Each of the 22 T cell receptor beta chains below was sequenced from the same sample in a study of technical replicates of blood from four donors. Method: immunoSEQ multiplex PCR; TCRdb's copy keeps in-frame clones and lacks some. Of about 75,000 clones listed, about nine tenths are singletons. Sequenced material: T cells isolated from PBMCs. Every receptor here comes from a human donor in good health. Some clones in this sample may be carry-over from other donors' samples.

The rearrangement joins TRBV2 to TRBJ2-7; a possible D gene is TRBD2 (6 bases). The CDR3 loop spans 15 amino acids. Germline CDR1 and CDR2: SNHLY and FYNNEI. The V and J ends lost 2 bases and 7 bases respectively, with 18 bases between them. CDR3 region: CASSEWSGGGGEQYF. The CDR3 DNA sequence: TGTGCCAGCAGTGAATGGTCAGGCGGTGGGGGGGAGCAGTACTTC. Full variable domain (remainder filled in from reference TRBV2 and TRBJ2-7): EPEVTQTPSHQVTQMGQEVILRCVPISNHLYFYWYRQILGQKVEFLVSFYNNEISEKSEIFDDQFSVERPDGSNFTLKIRSTKLEDSAMYFCASSEWSGGGGEQYFGPGTRLTVT.

The chain joins TRBV7-8 to TRBJ1-1; 7 bases agree with TRBD1. V lost 5 bases to trimming and J lost 1 base; unmatched junction nucleotides: 4. The length of the CDR3 is 14 residues. The germline V gene has CDR1 SGHVS and CDR2 FQNEAQ. CDR3 amino acids: CASSLQGWNTEAFF. The CDR3 region has the DNA TGTGCCAGCAGCCTACAGGGGTGGAACACTGAAGCTTTCTTT. Full variable domain (missing parts from reference TRBV7-8 and TRBJ1-1): GAGVSQSPRYKVAKRGQDVALRCDPISGHVSLFWYQQALGQGPEFLTYFQNEAQLDKSGLPSDRFFAERPEGSVSTLKIQRTQQEDSAVYLCASSLQGWNTEAFFGQGTRLTVV.

The rearrangement links TRBV30 to TRBJ1-6; D unclear. The CDR3 has 17 amino acids. The germline V gene has CDR1 GTSNPN and CDR2 SVGIG (reference sequence). V lost 2 bases to trimming and J lost 10 bases, with 24 bases between them. The CDR3 protein is CAWSPLIREPGKSPLHF. As DNA, the CDR3 is TGTGCCTGGAGTCCTCTGATCCGGGAACCCGGGAAGTCACCCCTCCACTTT.

V is TRBV4-1 and J is TRBJ2-2, with no clear D. The ends were cut back, 2 bases at V and 3 bases at J, with 13 bases in the middle. CDR1 is MGHRA, CDR2 YSYEKL, per germline. This CDR3 is 16 amino acids long. The DNA for the CDR3 is TGCGCCAGCAGCCAATTAATAACGGTACACACCGGGGAGCTGTTTTTT. Translating gives CASSQLITVHTGELFF.

The chain links TRBV15 to TRBJ2-3; TRBD1 agrees at 8 bases. The ends lost 5 bases at V and 4 bases at J; junction bases unmatched: 11. CDR3 length: 16 residues. The germline CDR1 and CDR2 sequences are LNHNV and YYDKDF (reference sequence). CDR3 coding DNA: TGTGCCACCAGCCTGGGCCCCGGACAGGGCGCAGATACGCAGTATTTT. As protein: CATSLGPGQGADTQYF.

This clone was picked up one time. CDR3: CASSYQGPGETQYF. CDR3 nucleotides: TGTGCCAGCAGCTATCAGGGTCCGGGAGAGACCCAGTACTTC. The chain couples TRBV7-9 to TRBJ2-5; possible D gene TRBD1, 5 bases. There are 14 residues in the CDR3. Trimming removed 4 bases from V and 4 bases from J, with 13 bases in between. CDR1 is SEHNR, CDR2 FQNEAQ, per germline (reference sequence).

This clone was detected once. The V gene is TRBV4-2, the J gene TRBJ2-2; 16 nucleotides agree with TRBD2. From germline, CDR1 is LGHNA and CDR2 YNFKEQ. The junction had 7 bases not matched to a gene; V was cut back by 4 bases and J by 8 bases. The CDR3 loop spans 17 amino acids. The CDR3 DNA sequence: TGTGCCAGCAGCCCGCAGGGACTAGCGGGAGGGGCGGGGGAGCTGTTTTTT. Translating it yields CASSPQGLAGGAGELFF.

CDR3 DNA sequence: TGCGCCAGCAGCCAAGGTGCGTATAGCAATCAGCCCCAGCATTTT. It specifies CASSQGAYSNQPQHF. The chain joins TRBV4-1 to TRBJ1-5; no definite D call. CDR1 and CDR2 (germline): MGHRA, YSYEKL. Trimming stripped 1 base from V and 0 bases from J, with 7 bases between. The CDR3 extends over 15 amino acids.

This chain joins TRBV15 and TRBJ2-1; 9 bases map to TRBD2. V was pared by 0 bases and J by 4 bases, with 7 bases of the junction left unmatched. Germline V CDR1 and CDR2: LNHNV, YYDKDF (reference sequence). The CDR3 runs to 17 residues. Here the CDR3 reads CATSREPGTSLYNEQFF. In DNA, the CDR3 is TGTGCCACCAGCAGAGAACCCGGGACTAGCCTATACAATGAGCAGTTCTTC.

This chain connects TRBV30 to TRBJ1-5; D possibly corresponds to TRBD1 (6 bases). This CDR3 is 15 amino acids long. With 1 base removed from V and 7 bases from J, the gap between germline ends came to 17 bases. Germline V gives CDR1 GTSNPN, CDR2 SVGIG (reference sequence). Here the CDR3 reads CAWSGGQASRQPQHF. The CDR3 DNA reads TGTGCCTGGAGTGGGGGGCAGGCCAGTAGACAGCCCCAGCATTTT.

The chain uses TRBV19 and TRBJ2-1; 7 bases agree with TRBD2. Germline-derived CDR1 and CDR2 are LNHDA and SQIVND (reference sequence). This CDR3 is 18 amino acids long. J lost 5 bases, V lost 2 bases, and 15 bases had no gene match. CDR3 nucleotides: TGTGCCAGTAGTATATTAACCCCCGGGAGCGGGGCCCACAATGAGCAGTTCTTC. The encoded protein is CASSILTPGSGAHNEQFF.

The chain joins TRBV6-4 to TRBJ2-1, with a possible D match to TRBD2 (6 bases). Germline V gives CDR1 MRHNA, CDR2 SNTAGT. The CDR3 length is 18 residues. V lost 8 bases to trimming and J lost 3 bases, with 26 bases between them. The DNA for the CDR3 is TGTGCCAGCCCCCAGGAGGCCCTAGCGAAAAGGTTCTACAATGAGCAGTTCTTC. Its protein product is CASPQEALAKRFYNEQFF.

This rearrangement joins TRBV11-2 to TRBJ2-1; perhaps TRBD2 as D (7 bases). Germline CDR1 reads SGHAT; CDR2 reads FQNNGV. Trimming shortened V by 2 bases and J by 4 bases, and 12 bases separated the two germline ends. This CDR3 has 15 residues. CDR3 bases: TGTGCCAGCAGCTTACTTGGGGGGGCGTACAATGAGCAGTTCTTC. Residues: CASSLLGGAYNEQFF.

The CDR3 bases are TGTGCCAGCAGCCAAGGAAGGGAGAACTACGAGCAGTACTTC. This codes for CASSQGRENYEQYF. The V gene is TRBV4-2, the J gene TRBJ2-7; tentatively, D is TRBD2 (5 bases). Germline CDR1 and CDR2: LGHNA and YNFKEQ. The CDR3 is 14 residues long. With 1 base removed from V and 3 bases from J, the gap between germline ends came to 10 bases.

The gene calls are TRBV4-1 and TRBJ2-1; the match to TRBD1 covers 8 bases. With 0 bases clipped from V and 4 bases from J, the junction kept 8 bases outside the gene matches. Per the germline V gene, CDR1 is MGHRA and CDR2 is YSYEKL. The CDR3 consists of 17 residues. The CDR3, as DNA: TGCGCCAGCAGCCAAGATCCCAGGGGGCAATATTACAATGAGCAGTTCTTC. It specifies CASSQDPRGQYYNEQFF.

The chain links TRBV10-3 to TRBJ1-4, with D possibly matching TRBD1 (6 bases). Per the germline V gene, CDR1 is ENHRY and CDR2 is SYGVKD. The CDR3 has 15 residues. Trimming stripped 10 bases from V and 3 bases from J, with 18 bases between. Written as DNA, the CDR3 is TGTGCCACATCTCAAGGGGGGGCGGCTAATGAAAAACTGTTTTTT. Protein sequence: CATSQGGAANEKLFF.

The chain employs TRBV11-2 and TRBJ2-5; 10 bases line up with TRBD2. With 3 bases clipped from V and 2 bases from J, the junction kept 6 bases outside the gene matches. From germline, CDR1 is SGHAT and CDR2 FQNNGV. The CDR3 runs 16 residues. CDR3 sequence reads: CASSFMLAGEQETQYF. DNA of the CDR3: TGTGCCAGCAGCTTTATGCTAGCGGGGGAACAAGAGACCCAGTACTTC.

V usage is TRBV5-3 and J usage is TRBJ2-5; D gene uncertain. TRBV5-3 is an open reading frame, and its role is uncertain. The V and J ends lost 4 bases and 4 bases respectively, with 5 bases between them. This CDR3 has 11 residues. CDR3 region: CARSPVETQYF. In nucleotides, the CDR3 is TGTGCCAGAAGCCCAGTAGAGACCCAGTACTTC.

The chain combines TRBV4-1 with TRBJ2-1, with 8 bases aligning to TRBD1. CDR1 is MGHRA and CDR2 is YSYEKL in the germline V gene. CDR3 size: 16 residues. J lost 3 bases, V lost 0 bases, and 4 bases had no gene match. CDR3 sequence reads: CASSQEGTGLYNEQFF. CDR3 DNA sequence: TGCGCCAGCAGCCAAGAGGGGACAGGACTCTACAATGAGCAGTTCTTC.

The rearrangement joins TRBV18 to TRBJ2-1; D is possibly TRBD2 (6 bases). Germline assignment: CDR1 KGHSH and CDR2 LQKENI. CDR3 length equals 12 residues. V was shortened by 4 bases and J by 7 bases, with 8 bases between the two germline ends. This CDR3 is CASSLAENEQFF. In DNA form, the CDR3 reads TGTGCCAGCTCACTAGCGGAAAATGAGCAGTTCTTC. Using reference TRBV18 and TRBJ2-1 for the parts outside the CDR3, the full variable domain is NAGVMQNPRHLVRRRGQEARLRCSPMKGHSHVYWYRQLPEEGLKFMVYLQKENIIDESGMPKERFSAEFPKEGPSILRIQQVVRGDSAAYFCASSLAENEQFFGPGTRLTVL.

V and J are TRBV4-1 and TRBJ1-5, with D hard to call. CDR1 and CDR2 from the germline V gene are MGHRA and YSYEKL. This CDR3 comprises 14 residues. Trimming took 3 bases from V and 5 from J, leaving 11 bases between them. This CDR3 is CASSQGVLDQPQHF. The CDR3 DNA reads as TGCGCCAGCAGCCAGGGAGTATTGGATCAGCCCCAGCATTTT.

The V gene is TRBV7-9, the J gene TRBJ2-1; perhaps TRBD2 as D (6 bases). Trimming took off 5 bases at V and 7 bases at J, with 24 bases between the two ends. The germline V gene has CDR1 SEHNR and CDR2 FQNEAQ (reference sequence). The length of the CDR3 is 17 residues. CDR3 loop: CASSPGTSRVRTNEQFF. The CDR3 nucleotides are TGTGCCAGCAGCCCCGGGACTTCCCGAGTTAGGACAAATGAGCAGTTCTTC.